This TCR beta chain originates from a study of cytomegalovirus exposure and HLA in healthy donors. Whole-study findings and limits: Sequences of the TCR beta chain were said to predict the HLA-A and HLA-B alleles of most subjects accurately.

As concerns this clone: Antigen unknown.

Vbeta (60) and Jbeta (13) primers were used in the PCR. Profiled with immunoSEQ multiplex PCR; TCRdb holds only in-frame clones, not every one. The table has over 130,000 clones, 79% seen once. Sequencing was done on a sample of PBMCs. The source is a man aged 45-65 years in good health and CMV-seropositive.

The chain's CDR3 is CASSLFGSGNEQFF. In DNA, the CDR3 is TGTGCCAGCAGTTTATTCGGTAGCGGTAATGAGCAGTTCTTC. The V gene is TRBV27, the J gene TRBJ2-1, with a weak D call TRBD2 (6 bases). Germline assignment: CDR1 MNHEY and CDR2 SMNVEV (reference sequence). V lost 1 base, J lost 7 bases, and 11 bases lay in between. The CDR3 covers 14 residues.